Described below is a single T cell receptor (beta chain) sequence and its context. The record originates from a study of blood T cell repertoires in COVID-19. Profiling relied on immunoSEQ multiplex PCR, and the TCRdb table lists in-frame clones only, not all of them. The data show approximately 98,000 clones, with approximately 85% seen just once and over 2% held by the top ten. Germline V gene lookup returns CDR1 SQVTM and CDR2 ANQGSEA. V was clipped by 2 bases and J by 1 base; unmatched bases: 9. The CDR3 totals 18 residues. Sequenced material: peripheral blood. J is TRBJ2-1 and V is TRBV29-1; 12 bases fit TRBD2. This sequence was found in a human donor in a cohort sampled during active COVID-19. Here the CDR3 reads CSVEPSGRALRSYNEQFF. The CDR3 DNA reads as TGCAGCGTTGAACCTAGCGGGAGGGCCCTCCGGTCCTACAATGAGCAGTTCTTC.